The clone carrying this TCR beta chain was observed many times. Its antigen is not known. The read terminates 3 residues ahead of where the CDR3 ends, so the germline J gene completes it. CDR1 is MNHEY and CDR2 is SVGEGT in the germline V gene. Trimming stripped 5 bases from V and 0 bases from J, with 17 bases between. The CDR3 is 17 residues long. Sequencing input was equivalent genomic DNA from CVID and controls. Clones were read by immunoSEQ multiplex PCR, and TCRdb kept only the in-frame ones, dropping some. Singletons are absent from the sample, which has about 37,000 clones. This sample stems from a study of T cell clonality in common variable immunodeficiency. Study-level points and caveats: In common variable immunodeficiency, TCR beta chains reportedly carried fewer deletions and N-nucleotide insertions.

Sequenced material: peripheral blood mononuclear cells. The receptor comes from a person aged 18 to 75 in good health. The chain employs TRBV6-2 or TRBV6-3 and TRBJ1-5; no clear D gene. The CDR3: CASSTMGYRNSNQPQHF. The CDR3 bases that were read are TGTGCCAGCAGTACGATGGGCTACAGAAATAGCAATCAGCCC.